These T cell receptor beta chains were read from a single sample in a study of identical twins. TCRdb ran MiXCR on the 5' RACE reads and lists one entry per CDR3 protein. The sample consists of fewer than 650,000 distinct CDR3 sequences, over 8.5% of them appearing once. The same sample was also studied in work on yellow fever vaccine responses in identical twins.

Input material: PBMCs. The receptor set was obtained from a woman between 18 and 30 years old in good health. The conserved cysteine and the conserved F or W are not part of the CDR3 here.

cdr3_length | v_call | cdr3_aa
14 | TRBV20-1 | SARLRGTWRSGEQY
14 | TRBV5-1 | ASSLDSGGPTDTQY
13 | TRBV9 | ASSAAPQGTYEQY
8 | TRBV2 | ASSVETQY
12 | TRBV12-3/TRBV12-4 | ASSPPTGLSVLT
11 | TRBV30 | AWSETSRGEQF
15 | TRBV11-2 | ASSLYVAGGRRNEQF
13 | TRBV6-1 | ASSHGGRSSYEQY
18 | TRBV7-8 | ASSPKPRRLANSNTGELF
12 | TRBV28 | ASSWSGLAGEQF
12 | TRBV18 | ASSPPGIGYEQY
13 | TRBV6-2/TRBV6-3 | ASSNIRVGSDEQY
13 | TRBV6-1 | ASSSWTSNYNEQF
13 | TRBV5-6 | ASSLGRYGANVLT
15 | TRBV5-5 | ASSLVGGGSSYNEQF